Reported below is one T cell receptor beta chain. Its target is not known. The assay was run at deep level. Several immunoSEQ 96-well plates shared each subset's DNA, each plate a replicate. The data were produced by immunoSEQ multiplex PCR, yet TCRdb's version contains in-frame clones alone and is incomplete. The sample includes roughly 500,000 clones, 79% of them seen just once. Genomic DNA from unsorted samples was obtained from about 82 million PBMCs (per sample). The data belong to a study of shared clonotypes between healthy human individuals. Study findings and constraints: Tissues were not sampled, only blood, and their repertoires likely differ.

The CDR3 totals 15 residues. The germline V and J ends were trimmed by 4 bases and 5 bases, with 16 bases remaining between them. Germline V gene sequence: CDR1 SGDLS, CDR2 YYNGEE. The sequenced material came from PBMCs. This TCR derives from a middle-aged woman in good health. Some clones in this sample may be carry-over from other donors' samples. V usage is TRBV9 and J usage is TRBJ2-1; no clear D gene. The CDR3 nucleotides are TGTGCCAGCAGCATCCGGGCGGATCCCCACAATGAGCAGTTCTTC. It specifies CASSIRADPHNEQFF.